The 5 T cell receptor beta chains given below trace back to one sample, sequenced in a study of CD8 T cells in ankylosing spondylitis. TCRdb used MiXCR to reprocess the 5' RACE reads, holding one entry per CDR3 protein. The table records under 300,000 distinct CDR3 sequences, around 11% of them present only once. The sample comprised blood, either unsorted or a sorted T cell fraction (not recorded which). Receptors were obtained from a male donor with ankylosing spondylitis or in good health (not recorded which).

In nucleotides, the CDR3 is TGTGCCAGCATCCGGGGCGACACCGGGGAGCTGTTTTTT. Translated: CASIRGDTGELFF. V usage is TRBV28 and J usage is TRBJ2-2; TRBD1 or TRBD2 may be the D gene (5 bases each). With 7 bases removed from V and 3 bases from J, the gap between germline ends came to 9 bases. This CDR3 spans 13 amino acids. The germline V gene encodes CDR1 MDHEN and CDR2 SYDVKM.

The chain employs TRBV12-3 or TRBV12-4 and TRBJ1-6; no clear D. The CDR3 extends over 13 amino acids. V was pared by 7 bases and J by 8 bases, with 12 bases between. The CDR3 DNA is TGTGCCAGCACCCCAAACCACGATTCACCCCTCCACTTT. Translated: CASTPNHDSPLHF.

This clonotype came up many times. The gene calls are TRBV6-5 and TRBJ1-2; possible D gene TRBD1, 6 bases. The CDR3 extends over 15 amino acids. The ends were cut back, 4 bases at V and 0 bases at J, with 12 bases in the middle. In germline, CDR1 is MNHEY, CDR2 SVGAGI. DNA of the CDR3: TGTGCCAGCAGTTCCGGGACACCTACTAACTATGGCTACACCTTC. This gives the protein CASSSGTPTNYGYTF.

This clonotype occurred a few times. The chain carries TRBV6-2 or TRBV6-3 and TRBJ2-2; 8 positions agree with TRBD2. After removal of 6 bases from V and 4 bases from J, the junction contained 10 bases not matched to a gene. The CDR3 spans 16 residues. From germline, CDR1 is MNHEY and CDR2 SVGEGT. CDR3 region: CASRPAGAGVTGELFF. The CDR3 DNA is TGTGCCAGCAGGCCAGCCGGAGCGGGAGTCACCGGGGAGCTGTTTTTT.

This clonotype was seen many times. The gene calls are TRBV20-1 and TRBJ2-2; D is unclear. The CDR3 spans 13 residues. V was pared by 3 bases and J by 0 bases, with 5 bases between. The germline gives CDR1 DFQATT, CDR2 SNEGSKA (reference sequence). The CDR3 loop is CSARVSNTGELFF. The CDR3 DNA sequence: TGCAGTGCTAGGGTTTCGAACACCGGGGAGCTGTTTTTT.